This TCR beta chain is drawn from a study of T cell responses to AZD1222 COVID-19 vaccine. The assay was immunoSEQ multiplex PCR, and TCRdb's table has in-frame clones only and misses some. Among 99,000 or so clones listed, approximately 89% were seen once. This CDR3 spans 16 amino acids. Sequencing was performed on peripheral blood, taken on day 0 of AZD1222 vaccination. This TCR was recovered from an adult in good health. The chain links TRBV21-1 to TRBJ2-7; the table calls TRBD1, which could not be checked here. TRBV21-1 is a pseudogene. The CDR3 spells CASSKGGTGGLYEQYF. CDR3 sequence (DNA): TGTGCCAGCAGCAAAGGGGGGACAGGGGGACTCTACGAGCAGTACTTC.